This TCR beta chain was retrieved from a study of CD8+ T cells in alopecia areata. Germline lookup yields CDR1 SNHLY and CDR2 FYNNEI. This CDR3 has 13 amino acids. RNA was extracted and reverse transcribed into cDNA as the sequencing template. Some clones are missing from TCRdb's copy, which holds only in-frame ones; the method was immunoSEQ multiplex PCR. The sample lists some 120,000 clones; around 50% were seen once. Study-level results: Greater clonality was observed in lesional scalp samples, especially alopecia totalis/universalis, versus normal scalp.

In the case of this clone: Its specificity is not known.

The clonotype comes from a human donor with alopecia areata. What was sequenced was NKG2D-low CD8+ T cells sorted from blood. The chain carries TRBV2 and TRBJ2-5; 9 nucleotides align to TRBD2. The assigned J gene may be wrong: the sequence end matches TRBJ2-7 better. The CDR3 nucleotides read TGTGCCAGCAGGCGGGGGGGCTCCTACGAGCAGTACTTC. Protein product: CASRRGGSYEQYF.